This record concerns one T cell receptor beta chain sequence. This sample was included in a study of cytomegalovirus exposure and HLA in healthy donors. Deletions cut 0 bases from V and 3 bases from J, with 9 bases between. The CDR3 runs 14 residues. CDR1 is SGDLS, CDR2 YYNGEE, per germline. The table came from immunoSEQ multiplex PCR; TCRdb's copy has only in-frame clones and leaves some out. The table shows fewer than 120,000 clones, with more than 70% occurring only once. This clonotype was obtained from a woman aged 18-30 years in good health and CMV-seronegative. The sample consisted of PBMCs. The V gene is TRBV9, the J gene TRBJ1-1; no firm D call. DNA of the CDR3: TGTGCCAGCAGCGTAGAGCCGCGGGACACTGAAGCTTTCTTT. The encoded protein is CASSVEPRDTEAFF.